This T cell receptor beta chain was sequenced in a study of blood T cell repertoires in COVID-19. Overall study: Acute and convalescent COVID-19 samples came from the United States, Italy and Spain. Nucleic acid was either cDNA or gDNA, and it came from T cells, B-cell-depleted T cells, or PBMCs.

How the authors handled the data: It was from reference gene primer amplification that nucleated cell counts were estimated. The protocol was immunoSEQ multiplex PCR, while the TCRdb copy is restricted to in-frame clones and leaves out a portion. That table gives V, J and clone size, and the DNA gave D and trimming. The data contain under 300,000 clones, nearly 95% of them seen just once; the ten biggest clones take up about 0.8%. This clone was recorded only once. V shed 2 bases and J shed 7 bases, with 15 bases lying between them. The germline CDR1 and CDR2 sequences are MGHRA and YSYEKL. This CDR3 comprises 15 residues.

The source is a man younger than 45 with COVID-19, enrolled during active disease. The sequenced sample was peripheral blood. The chain carries TRBV4-1 and TRBJ1-5; D perhaps matches TRBD1 (5 bases). CDR3 residues: CASSQSQGVKQPQHF. The CDR3 nucleotides are TGCGCCAGCAGCCAATCCCAAGGGGTAAAGCAGCCCCAGCATTTT.